Reported below is one T cell receptor beta chain. Its antigen is unknown. TCRdb analysed the 5' RACE reads with MiXCR anew, one entry per CDR3 protein. The data hold some 440,000 distinct CDR3 sequences, with about 23% observed a single time. Trimming cost V 3 bases and J 2 bases, with 12 bases left between them. This CDR3 spans 14 amino acids. Germline lookup yields CDR1 SQVTM and CDR2 ANQGSEA. This sample is part of a study of T-cell memory formation after mild COVID-19. Study-level findings and limits: Clones that shrank (day 15 to 85) were balanced CD4/CD8, whereas later expanders leaned CD4+. Of the contracting clones, CD4+ ones lay mainly in CM and EM, and CD8+ ones in EMRA.

The source material was PBMCs or a T cell subset sorted from them (not recorded which). The clonotype was recovered from an adult woman who had mild COVID-19 (a few samples of this study predate the infection). Cell type and time point are not known. This chain joins TRBV29-1 and TRBJ2-3; perhaps TRBD1 as D (6 bases). CDR3: CSVDAGVITDTQYF. CDR3 nucleotides: TGCAGCGTTGATGCAGGGGTTATCACAGATACGCAGTATTTT.